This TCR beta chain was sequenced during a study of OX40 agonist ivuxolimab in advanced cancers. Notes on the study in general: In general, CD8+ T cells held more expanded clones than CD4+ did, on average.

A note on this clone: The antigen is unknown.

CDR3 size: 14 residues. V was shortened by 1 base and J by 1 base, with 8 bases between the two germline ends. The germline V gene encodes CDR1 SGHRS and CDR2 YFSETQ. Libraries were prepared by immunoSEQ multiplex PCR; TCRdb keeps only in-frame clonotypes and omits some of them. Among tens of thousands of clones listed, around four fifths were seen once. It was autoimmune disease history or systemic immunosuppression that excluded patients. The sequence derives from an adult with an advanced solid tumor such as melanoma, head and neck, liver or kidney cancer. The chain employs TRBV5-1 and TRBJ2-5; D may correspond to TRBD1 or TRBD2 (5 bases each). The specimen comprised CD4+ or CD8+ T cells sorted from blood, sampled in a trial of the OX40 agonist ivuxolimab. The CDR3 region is CASSLTGGQETQYF. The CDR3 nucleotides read TGCGCCAGCAGCTTGACTGGGGGCCAAGAGACCCAGTACTTC. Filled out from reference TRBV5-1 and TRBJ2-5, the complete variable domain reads KAGVTQTPRYLIKTRGQQVTLSCSPISGHRSVSWYQQTPGQGLQFLFEYFSETQRNKGNFPGRFSGRQFSNSRSEMNVSTLELGDSALYLCASSLTGGQETQYFGPGTRLLVL.